The sequence of this TCR beta chain was determined in a study of blood T cell repertoires in COVID-19. This clone came up once. Using immunoSEQ multiplex PCR, the repertoire was profiled, and TCRdb retains in-frame clones only, with some absent. The table records 490,000 or so clones, about nine tenths of them present only once. The sample taken for sequencing was PBMCs or T cells enriched from blood (not recorded which). This sequence was found in a woman aged 60-75 years who had recovered from COVID-19.

The CDR3: CASSLINQPQHF. CDR3 DNA sequence: TGTGCCAGCAGCTTAATAAATCAGCCCCAGCATTTT. The chain recombines TRBV7-9 with TRBJ1-5; D gene uncertain. CDR1 is SEHNR and CDR2 is FQNEAQ in the germline V gene (reference sequence). V lost 2 bases, J lost 4 bases, and 3 bases lay in between. The CDR3 sequence is 12 residues long.